The 14 T cell receptor beta chains listed next were all sequenced from one sample in a study of identical twins. MiXCR was run by TCRdb on the 5' RACE reads, yielding one entry per CDR3 protein. The repertoire has around 530,000 distinct CDR3 sequences, about 15% of them found once; the top ten carry roughly 0.46%. This sample also appeared in a second study, on yellow fever vaccine responses in identical twins.

The sequencing sample was made of CD4+ T cells sorted from blood. The origin of the receptors is a young woman in good health.

J is TRBJ2-1 and V is TRBV29-1; TRBD1 matches at 9 bases. This CDR3 contains 14 residues. Per germline, CDR1 SQVTM and CDR2 ANQGSEA. The ends lost 3 bases at V and 5 bases at J; junction bases unmatched: 5. CDR3 sequence reads: CSVDGQGSHNEQFF. The CDR3 coding sequence is TGCAGCGTTGACGGACAGGGGTCCCACAATGAGCAGTTCTTC.

The chain employs TRBV18 and TRBJ2-1; 10 nucleotides line up with TRBD2. CDR1 and CDR2 from the germline V gene are KGHSH and LQKENI. This CDR3 spans 16 amino acids. With 2 bases clipped from V and 4 bases from J, the junction kept 5 bases outside the gene matches. The CDR3 coding sequence is TGTGCCAGCTCACCAGGGCCTAGCGGGAGTTACAATGAGCAGTTCTTC. This encodes CASSPGPSGSYNEQFF.

The J gene is TRBJ2-2, the V gene TRBV24-1; 9 bases align to TRBD1. The CDR3 length is 13 residues. Germline CDR1 is KGHDR and CDR2 is SFDVKD. V shed 9 bases and J 3 bases; nucleotides not matched to a gene: 1. For the CDR3, the DNA is TGTGCCACCGGACAGGGGTACACCGGGGAGCTGTTTTTT. Translating it yields CATGQGYTGELFF.

The chain has TRBV19 and TRBJ1-1; D gene ambiguous. CDR1 is LNHDA and CDR2 is SQIVND in the germline V gene (reference sequence). This CDR3 has 15 amino acids. V shed 2 bases and J shed 4 bases, with 14 bases lying between them. CDR3 nucleotides: TGTGCCAGTAGTATAATCGCCCGGAAGACCACTGAAGCTTTCTTT. Encoded protein: CASSIIARKTTEAFF.

The chain carries TRBV19 and TRBJ2-2; TRBD1 aligns across 8 bases. Germline loops: CDR1 LNHDA, CDR2 SQIVND (reference sequence). V trimming: 6 bases; J trimming: 3 bases; junction bases outside the gene matches: 9. CDR3 size: 16 residues. The CDR3 loop is CASRGTGAPDTGELFF. CDR3 sequence (DNA): TGTGCCAGTAGGGGGACAGGAGCTCCGGACACCGGGGAGCTGTTTTTT.

This sequence joins TRBV5-1 and TRBJ1-1; no clear D gene. CDR3 size: 15 residues. Germline CDR1 reads SGHRS; CDR2 reads YFSETQ. V was shortened by 5 bases and J by 0 bases, with 14 bases between the two germline ends. The CDR3 is CASRAGREVNTEAFF. The CDR3 nucleotides are TGCGCCAGCAGGGCTGGGAGGGAGGTGAACACTGAAGCTTTCTTT.

The V gene is TRBV24-1, the J gene TRBJ2-3, with TRBD2 matching 13 bases. CDR1 is KGHDR and CDR2 is SFDVKD in the germline V gene. The junction had 13 bases not matched to a gene; V was cut back by 3 bases and J by 5 bases. The CDR3 covers 19 residues. The CDR3 region is CATSDPRTSGRVEGDTQYF. DNA of the CDR3: TGTGCCACCAGTGATCCACGCACTAGCGGGAGGGTCGAGGGAGATACGCAGTATTTT.

This clonotype was seen a handful of times. Written as DNA, the CDR3 is TGTGCCAGCAGTCCCGGGGTCTGGAATGAGCAGTTCTTC. It encodes CASSPGVWNEQFF. V and J are TRBV2 and TRBJ2-1; possible D gene TRBD2, 5 bases. The CDR3 is 13 amino acids. CDR1 SNHLY and CDR2 FYNNEI come from the germline V gene. Trimming removed 5 bases at V and 7 bases at J, with 12 bases between.

The chain combines TRBV12-3 or TRBV12-4 with TRBJ1-1; D is possibly TRBD1 (5 bases). This CDR3 has 14 residues. Trimming pared 6 bases from V and 4 bases from J, leaving 15 bases between. The CDR3 DNA sequence: TGTGCCAGCAGGGGCCCCAGGGAGGCCACTGAAGCTTTCTTT. This gives the protein CASRGPREATEAFF.

The V gene is TRBV24-1, the J gene TRBJ2-2; 8 bases are shared with TRBD2. The junction had 4 bases not matched to a gene; V was cut back by 4 bases and J by 13 bases. The CDR3 sequence is 12 residues long. CDR1 KGHDR and CDR2 SFDVKD come from the germline V gene. The CDR3 DNA is TGTGCCACCAGTGACGGACTAGCAAGGCTGTTTTTT. Encoded protein: CATSDGLARLFF.

This clonotype was seen more than once but under ten times. This chain's CDR3 is CASSKTRTGNYGYTF. CDR3 sequence (DNA): TGTGCCAGCAGTAAGACTCGGACAGGGAACTATGGCTACACCTTC. The chain carries TRBV14 and TRBJ1-2; 8 bases are shared with TRBD1. Trimming removed 6 bases from V and 2 bases from J; junction bases left unmatched: 8. The CDR3 covers 15 residues. Germline loops: CDR1 SGHDN, CDR2 FVKESK.

This clonotype showed up just a few times. The CDR3 is CASSQEGRGLDTQYF. The CDR3 nucleotides read TGTGCCAGCAGCCAAGAGGGCAGGGGGCTCGATACGCAGTATTTT. The chain carries TRBV4-2 and TRBJ2-3, with TRBD1 matching over 8 bases. Germline V CDR1 and CDR2: LGHNA, YNFKEQ. This CDR3 is built from 15 residues. Trimming removed 0 bases from V and 6 bases from J; junction bases left unmatched: 5.

The rearrangement joins TRBV6-1 to TRBJ2-3; D is unresolved. Trimming took off 6 bases at V and 10 bases at J, with 14 bases between the two ends. The germline V gene has CDR1 MNHNS and CDR2 SASEGT. The CDR3 totals 12 residues. DNA of the CDR3: TGTGCCAGCAGCGCTGGGGTTATGGCGCAGTATTTT. Its protein product is CASSAGVMAQYF.

The chain recombines TRBV4-1 with TRBJ2-6; no firm D call. This CDR3 has 16 residues. Germline CDR1 and CDR2: MGHRA and YSYEKL. With 1 base removed from V and 2 bases from J, the gap between germline ends came to 9 bases. The CDR3 sequence is CASSQVMVAGANVLTF. The CDR3 bases are TGCGCCAGCAGCCAAGTTATGGTGGCTGGGGCCAACGTCCTGACTTTC.